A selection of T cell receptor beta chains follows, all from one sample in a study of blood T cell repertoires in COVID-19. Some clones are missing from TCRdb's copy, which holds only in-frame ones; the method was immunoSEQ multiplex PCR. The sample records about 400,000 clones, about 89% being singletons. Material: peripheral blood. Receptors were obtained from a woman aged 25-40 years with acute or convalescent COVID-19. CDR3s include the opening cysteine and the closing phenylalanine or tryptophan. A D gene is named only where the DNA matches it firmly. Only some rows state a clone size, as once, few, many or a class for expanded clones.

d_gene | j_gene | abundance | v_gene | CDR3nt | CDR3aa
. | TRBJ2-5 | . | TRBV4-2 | TGTGCCAGCAGCCAAGTCGCCGGGGAAGAGACCCAGTACTTC | CASSQVAGEETQYF
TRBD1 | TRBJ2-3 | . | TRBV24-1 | TGTGCCACCAGCGGGACAGAGGGGACAGATACGCAGTATTTT | CATSGTEGTDTQYF
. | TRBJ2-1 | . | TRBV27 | TGTGCCAGCAGTTTAGTTCCCCCCCAACAGAATGAGCAGTTCTTC | CASSLVPPQQNEQFF
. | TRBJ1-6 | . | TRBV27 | TGTGCCAGCAGTTTATCGTGGCAGTATAATTCACCCCTCCACTTT | CASSLSWQYNSPLHF
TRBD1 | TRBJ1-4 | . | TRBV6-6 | TGTGCCAGCAGTTGGGACAGGGGCACTAATGAAAAACTGTTTTTT | CASSWDRGTNEKLFF
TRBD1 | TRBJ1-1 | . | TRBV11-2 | TGTGCCAGCAGCTTAGGGACAGGGTTTGAAGCTTTCTTT | CASSLGTGFEAFF
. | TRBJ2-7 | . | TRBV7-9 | TGTGCCAGCAGCTTAGCTAACTACGAGCAGTACTTC | CASSLANYEQYF
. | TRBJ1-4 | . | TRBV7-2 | TGTGCCAGCAGCTTACAGGGGTTAGCTAATGAAAAACTGTTTTTT | CASSLQGLANEKLFF
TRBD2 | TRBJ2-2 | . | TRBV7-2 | TGTGCCAGCAGCTTATACGGGACTACCAACACCGGGGAGCTGTTTTTT | CASSLYGTTNTGELFF
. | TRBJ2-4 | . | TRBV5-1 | TGCGCCAGCAGCTTGGCTTCTCAGGGAAGCATTCAGTACTTC | CASSLASQGSIQYF
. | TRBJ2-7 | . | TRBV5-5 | TGTGCCAGCAGCACCGGACTAGGCGGGGACACCCCCTACGAGCAGTACTTC | CASSTGLGGDTPYEQYF
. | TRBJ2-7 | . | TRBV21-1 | TGTGCCAGCAGCATCCCCACGACAGGGCCCGAGCAGTACTTC | CASSIPTTGPEQYF
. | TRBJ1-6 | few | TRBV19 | TGTGCCAGTAGTACAAAACGGGATTCACCCCTCCACTTT | CASSTKRDSPLHF
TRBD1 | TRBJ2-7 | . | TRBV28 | TGTGCCAGCAGAGTCATTTCCCCGGGACAGGGGGGGGAAGAGCAGTACTTC | CASRVISPGQGGEEQYF
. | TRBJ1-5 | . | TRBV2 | TGTGCCAGCAGTGCGCGGGTGGTCCATCAGCCCCAGCATTTT | CASSARVVHQPQHF
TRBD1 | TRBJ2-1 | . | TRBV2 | TGTGCCACACAGGGGGGCGCAGGCGATGAGCAGTTCTTC | CATQGGAGDEQFF
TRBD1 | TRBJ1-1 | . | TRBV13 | TGTGCCAGCAGCCGCAGGGACAGGGGCAACGCTGAAGCTTTCTTT | CASSRRDRGNAEAFF
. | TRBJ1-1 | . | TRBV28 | TGTGCCAGCAGTATTAACCAGGGTAACACTGAAGCTTTCTTT | CASSINQGNTEAFF
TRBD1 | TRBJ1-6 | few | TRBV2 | TGTGCCAGCAGACTAAGGACAGGGGATAATTCACCCCTCCACTTT | CASRLRTGDNSPLHF
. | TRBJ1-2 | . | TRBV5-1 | TGCGCCAGCAGCTTGGATAGCAGCTATGGCTACACCTTC | CASSLDSSYGYTF
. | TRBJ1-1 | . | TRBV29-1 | TGCAGCGTTAAGGGGGGGGCAGGGATAAACACTGAAGCTTTCTTT | CSVKGGAGINTEAFF
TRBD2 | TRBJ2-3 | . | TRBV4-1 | TGCGCCAGCAGCCAAGGATGGAGCGGGGGGGCTTGGGATACGCAGTATTTT | CASSQGWSGGAWDTQYF